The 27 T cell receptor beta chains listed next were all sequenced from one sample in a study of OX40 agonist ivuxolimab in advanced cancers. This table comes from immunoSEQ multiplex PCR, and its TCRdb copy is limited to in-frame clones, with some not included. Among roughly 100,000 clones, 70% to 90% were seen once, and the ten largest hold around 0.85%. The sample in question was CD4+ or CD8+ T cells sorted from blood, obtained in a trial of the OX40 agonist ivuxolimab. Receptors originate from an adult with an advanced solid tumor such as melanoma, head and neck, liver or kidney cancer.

The CDR3 nucleotides read TGTGCCAGCAGCAAGACAGTTAACAATGAGCAGTTCTTC. Protein product: CASSKTVNNEQFF. The chain couples TRBV11-2 to TRBJ2-1; tentatively, D is TRBD1 (5 bases). Per germline, CDR1 SGHAT and CDR2 FQNNGV. Trimming took 5 bases from V and 5 from J, leaving 10 bases between them. This CDR3 has 13 amino acids.

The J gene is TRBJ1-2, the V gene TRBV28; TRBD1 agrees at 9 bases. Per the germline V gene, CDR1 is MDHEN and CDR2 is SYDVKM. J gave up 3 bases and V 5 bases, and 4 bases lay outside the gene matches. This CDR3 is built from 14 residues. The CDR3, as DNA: TGTGCCAGCAGTCGGGGACAGGGAGACTATGGCTACACCTTC. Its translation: CASSRGQGDYGYTF.

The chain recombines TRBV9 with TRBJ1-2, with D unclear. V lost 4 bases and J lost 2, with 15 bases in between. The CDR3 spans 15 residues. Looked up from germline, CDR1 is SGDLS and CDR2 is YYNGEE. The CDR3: CASSLRSLANYGYTF. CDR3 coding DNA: TGTGCCAGCAGCCTACGTAGTTTAGCGAACTATGGCTACACCTTC.

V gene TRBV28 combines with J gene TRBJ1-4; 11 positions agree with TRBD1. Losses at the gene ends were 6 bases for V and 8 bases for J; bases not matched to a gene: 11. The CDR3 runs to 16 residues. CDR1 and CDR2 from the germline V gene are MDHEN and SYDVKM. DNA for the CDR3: TGTGCCAGCAGCTTACATGGACAGGGGGCCGGAGAAAAACTGTTTTTT. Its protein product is CASSLHGQGAGEKLFF.

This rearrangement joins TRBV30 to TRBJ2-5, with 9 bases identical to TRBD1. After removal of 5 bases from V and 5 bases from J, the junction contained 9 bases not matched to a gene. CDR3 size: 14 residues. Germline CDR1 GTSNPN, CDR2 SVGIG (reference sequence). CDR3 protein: CAWSRQGGRETQYF. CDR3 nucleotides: TGTGCCTGGTCCAGACAGGGGGGACGGGAGACCCAGTACTTC.

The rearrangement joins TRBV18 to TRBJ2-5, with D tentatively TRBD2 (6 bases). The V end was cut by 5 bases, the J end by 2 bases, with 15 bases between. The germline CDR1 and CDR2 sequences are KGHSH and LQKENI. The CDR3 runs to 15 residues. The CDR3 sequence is CASSIYGGGQETQYF. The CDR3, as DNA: TGTGCCAGCTCAATATACGGTGGAGGGCAAGAGACCCAGTACTTC.

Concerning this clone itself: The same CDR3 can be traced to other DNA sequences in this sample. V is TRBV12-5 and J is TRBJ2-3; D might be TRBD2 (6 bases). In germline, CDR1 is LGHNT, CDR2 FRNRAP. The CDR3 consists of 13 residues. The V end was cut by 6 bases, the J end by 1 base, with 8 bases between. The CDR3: CASGTGGTDTQYF. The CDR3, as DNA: TGTGCTAGTGGCACGGGGGGCACAGATACGCAGTATTTT.

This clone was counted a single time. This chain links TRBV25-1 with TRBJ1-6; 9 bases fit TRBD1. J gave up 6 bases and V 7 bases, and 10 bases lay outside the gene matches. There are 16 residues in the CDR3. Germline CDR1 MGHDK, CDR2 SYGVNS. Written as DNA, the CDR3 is TGTGCCAGCACTACTACAGGGGGCGCGAGTAATTCACCCCTCCACTTT. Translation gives CASTTTGGASNSPLHF.

CDR3 in DNA: TGTGCCAGCAGTGAAACTGGCTTCGGGGAGCTGTTTTTT. Protein product: CASSETGFGELFF. The V call is TRBV2, the J call TRBJ2-2; the D is unclear. The germline gives CDR1 SNHLY, CDR2 FYNNEI. The CDR3 runs 13 residues. Trimming pared 2 bases from V and 7 bases from J, leaving 8 bases between.

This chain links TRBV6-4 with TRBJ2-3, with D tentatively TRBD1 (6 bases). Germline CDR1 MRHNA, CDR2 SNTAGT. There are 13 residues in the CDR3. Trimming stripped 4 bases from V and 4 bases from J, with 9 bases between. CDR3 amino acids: CASSVQGADTQYF. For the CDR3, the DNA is TGTGCCAGCAGTGTACAGGGCGCAGATACGCAGTATTTT.

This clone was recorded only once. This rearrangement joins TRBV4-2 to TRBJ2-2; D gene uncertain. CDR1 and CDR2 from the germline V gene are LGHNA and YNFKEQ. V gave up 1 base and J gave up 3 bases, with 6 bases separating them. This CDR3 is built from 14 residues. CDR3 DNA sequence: TGTGCCAGCAGCCAAGGGGGTGACACCGGGGAGCTGTTTTTT. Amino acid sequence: CASSQGGDTGELFF.

The CDR3 bases are TGTGCCAGCAGCATTTCTGGGGTCTATGGCTACACCTTC. It encodes CASSISGVYGYTF. This chain links TRBV5-6 with TRBJ1-2; no reliable D call. This CDR3 contains 13 residues. V lost 4 bases, J lost 4 bases, and 11 bases lay in between. Germline V lookup: CDR1 SGHDT, CDR2 YYEEEE.

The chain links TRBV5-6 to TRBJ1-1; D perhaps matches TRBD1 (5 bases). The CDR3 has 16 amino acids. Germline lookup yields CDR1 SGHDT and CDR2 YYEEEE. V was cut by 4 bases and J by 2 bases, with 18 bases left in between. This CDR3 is CASSPKEGRSNTEAFF. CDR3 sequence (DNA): TGTGCCAGCAGCCCTAAGGAGGGGAGATCCAACACTGAAGCTTTCTTT.

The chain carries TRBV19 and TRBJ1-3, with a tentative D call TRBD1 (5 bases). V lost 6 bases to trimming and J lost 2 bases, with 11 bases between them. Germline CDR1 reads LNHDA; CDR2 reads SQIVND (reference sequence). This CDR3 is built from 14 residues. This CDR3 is CASRGEVAGNTIYF. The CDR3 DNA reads TGTGCCAGTAGGGGGGAGGTAGCTGGAAACACCATATATTTT.

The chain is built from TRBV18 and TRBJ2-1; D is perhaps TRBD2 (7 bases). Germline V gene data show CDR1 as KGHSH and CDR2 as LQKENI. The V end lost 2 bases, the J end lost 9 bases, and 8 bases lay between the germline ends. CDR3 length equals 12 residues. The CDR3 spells CASSPRGGEQFF. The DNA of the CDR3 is TGTGCCAGCTCACCAAGGGGGGGTGAGCAGTTCTTC.

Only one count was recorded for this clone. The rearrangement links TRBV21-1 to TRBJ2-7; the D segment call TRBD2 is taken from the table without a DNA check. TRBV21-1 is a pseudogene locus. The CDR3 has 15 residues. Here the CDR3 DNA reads TGTGCCAGCAGCCCACCCGGGAAAGGGTTCAACGAGCAGTACTTC. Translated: CASSPPGKGFNEQYF.

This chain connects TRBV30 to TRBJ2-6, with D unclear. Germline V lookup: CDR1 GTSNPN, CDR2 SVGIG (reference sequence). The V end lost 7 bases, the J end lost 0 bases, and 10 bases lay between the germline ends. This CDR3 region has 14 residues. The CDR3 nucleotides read TGTGCCTACCCTCGGAACTCTGGGGCCAACGTCCTGACTTTC. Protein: CAYPRNSGANVLTF.

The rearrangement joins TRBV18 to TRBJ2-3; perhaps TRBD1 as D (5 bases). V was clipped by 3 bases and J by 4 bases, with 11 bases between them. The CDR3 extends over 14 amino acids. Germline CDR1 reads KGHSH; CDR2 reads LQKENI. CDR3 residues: CASSPRRGPDTQYF. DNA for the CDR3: TGTGCCAGCTCACCTAGAAGGGGCCCAGATACGCAGTATTTT.

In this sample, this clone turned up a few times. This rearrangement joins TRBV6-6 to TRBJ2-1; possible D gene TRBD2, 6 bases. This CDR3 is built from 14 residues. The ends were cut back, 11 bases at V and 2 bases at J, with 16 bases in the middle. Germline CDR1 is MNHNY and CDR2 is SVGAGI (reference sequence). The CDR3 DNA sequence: TGTGCCGGACGGGGGTCGGGCGCCTACAATGAGCAGTTCTTC. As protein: CAGRGSGAYNEQFF.

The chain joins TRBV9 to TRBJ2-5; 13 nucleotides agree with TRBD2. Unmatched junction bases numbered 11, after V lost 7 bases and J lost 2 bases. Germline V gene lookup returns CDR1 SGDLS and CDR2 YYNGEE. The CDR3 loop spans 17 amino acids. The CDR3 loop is CASSSGTSGASQETQYF. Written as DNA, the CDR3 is TGTGCCAGCTCCTCCGGGACTAGCGGGGCGAGTCAAGAGACCCAGTACTTC.

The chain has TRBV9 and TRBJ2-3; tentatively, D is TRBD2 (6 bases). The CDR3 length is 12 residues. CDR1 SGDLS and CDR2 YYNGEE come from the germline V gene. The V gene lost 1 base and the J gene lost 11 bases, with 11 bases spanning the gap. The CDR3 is CASSVIAGMQYF. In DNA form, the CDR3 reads TGTGCCAGCAGCGTAATCGCGGGGATGCAGTATTTT.

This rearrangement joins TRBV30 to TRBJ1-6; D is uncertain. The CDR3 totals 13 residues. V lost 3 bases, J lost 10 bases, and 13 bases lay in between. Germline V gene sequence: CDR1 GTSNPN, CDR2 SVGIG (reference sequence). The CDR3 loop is CAWSFGVDSPLHF. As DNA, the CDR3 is TGTGCCTGGAGCTTTGGGGTTGACTCACCCCTCCACTTT.

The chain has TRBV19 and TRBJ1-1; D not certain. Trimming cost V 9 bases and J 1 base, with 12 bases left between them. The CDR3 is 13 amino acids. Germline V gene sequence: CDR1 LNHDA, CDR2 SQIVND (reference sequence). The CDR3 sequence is CASLYRTNTEAFF. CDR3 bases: TGTGCCAGCTTGTACAGAACGAACACTGAAGCTTTCTTT.

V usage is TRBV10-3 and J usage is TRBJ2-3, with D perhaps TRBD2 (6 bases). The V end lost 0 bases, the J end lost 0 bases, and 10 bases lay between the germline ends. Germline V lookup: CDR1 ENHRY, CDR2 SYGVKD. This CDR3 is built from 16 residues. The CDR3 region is CAISESNGGSTDTQYF. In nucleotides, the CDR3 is TGTGCCATCAGTGAGTCGAACGGGGGAAGCACAGATACGCAGTATTTT.

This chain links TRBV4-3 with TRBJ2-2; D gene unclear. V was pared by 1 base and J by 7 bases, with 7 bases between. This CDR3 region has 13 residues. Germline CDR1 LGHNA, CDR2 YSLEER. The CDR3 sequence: CASSQVGGGELFF. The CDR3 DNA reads TGCGCCAGCAGCCAAGTCGGTGGCGGGGAGCTGTTTTTT.

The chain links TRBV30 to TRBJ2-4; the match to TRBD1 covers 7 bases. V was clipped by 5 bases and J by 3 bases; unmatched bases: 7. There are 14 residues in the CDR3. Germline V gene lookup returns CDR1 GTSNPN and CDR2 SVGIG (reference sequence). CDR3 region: CAWRPQGDKNIQYF. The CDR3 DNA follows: TGTGCCTGGCGCCCTCAGGGGGACAAAAACATTCAGTACTTC.

Written as DNA, the CDR3 is TGCGCCAGCAGCCCCGGGGCAGACTTTAGCAATCAGCCCCAGCATTTT. Translated, it gives CASSPGADFSNQPQHF. This chain links TRBV5-1 with TRBJ1-5; a weak D match, TRBD1 (5 bases). The ends were cut back, 4 bases at V and 0 bases at J, with 14 bases in the middle. Germline-derived CDR1 and CDR2 are SGHRS and YFSETQ. The CDR3 spans 16 residues. Using reference TRBV5-1 and TRBJ1-5 for the parts outside the CDR3, the full variable domain is KAGVTQTPRYLIKTRGQQVTLSCSPISGHRSVSWYQQTPGQGLQFLFEYFSETQRNKGNFPGRFSGRQFSNSRSEMNVSTLELGDSALYLCASSPGADFSNQPQHFGDGTRLSIL.